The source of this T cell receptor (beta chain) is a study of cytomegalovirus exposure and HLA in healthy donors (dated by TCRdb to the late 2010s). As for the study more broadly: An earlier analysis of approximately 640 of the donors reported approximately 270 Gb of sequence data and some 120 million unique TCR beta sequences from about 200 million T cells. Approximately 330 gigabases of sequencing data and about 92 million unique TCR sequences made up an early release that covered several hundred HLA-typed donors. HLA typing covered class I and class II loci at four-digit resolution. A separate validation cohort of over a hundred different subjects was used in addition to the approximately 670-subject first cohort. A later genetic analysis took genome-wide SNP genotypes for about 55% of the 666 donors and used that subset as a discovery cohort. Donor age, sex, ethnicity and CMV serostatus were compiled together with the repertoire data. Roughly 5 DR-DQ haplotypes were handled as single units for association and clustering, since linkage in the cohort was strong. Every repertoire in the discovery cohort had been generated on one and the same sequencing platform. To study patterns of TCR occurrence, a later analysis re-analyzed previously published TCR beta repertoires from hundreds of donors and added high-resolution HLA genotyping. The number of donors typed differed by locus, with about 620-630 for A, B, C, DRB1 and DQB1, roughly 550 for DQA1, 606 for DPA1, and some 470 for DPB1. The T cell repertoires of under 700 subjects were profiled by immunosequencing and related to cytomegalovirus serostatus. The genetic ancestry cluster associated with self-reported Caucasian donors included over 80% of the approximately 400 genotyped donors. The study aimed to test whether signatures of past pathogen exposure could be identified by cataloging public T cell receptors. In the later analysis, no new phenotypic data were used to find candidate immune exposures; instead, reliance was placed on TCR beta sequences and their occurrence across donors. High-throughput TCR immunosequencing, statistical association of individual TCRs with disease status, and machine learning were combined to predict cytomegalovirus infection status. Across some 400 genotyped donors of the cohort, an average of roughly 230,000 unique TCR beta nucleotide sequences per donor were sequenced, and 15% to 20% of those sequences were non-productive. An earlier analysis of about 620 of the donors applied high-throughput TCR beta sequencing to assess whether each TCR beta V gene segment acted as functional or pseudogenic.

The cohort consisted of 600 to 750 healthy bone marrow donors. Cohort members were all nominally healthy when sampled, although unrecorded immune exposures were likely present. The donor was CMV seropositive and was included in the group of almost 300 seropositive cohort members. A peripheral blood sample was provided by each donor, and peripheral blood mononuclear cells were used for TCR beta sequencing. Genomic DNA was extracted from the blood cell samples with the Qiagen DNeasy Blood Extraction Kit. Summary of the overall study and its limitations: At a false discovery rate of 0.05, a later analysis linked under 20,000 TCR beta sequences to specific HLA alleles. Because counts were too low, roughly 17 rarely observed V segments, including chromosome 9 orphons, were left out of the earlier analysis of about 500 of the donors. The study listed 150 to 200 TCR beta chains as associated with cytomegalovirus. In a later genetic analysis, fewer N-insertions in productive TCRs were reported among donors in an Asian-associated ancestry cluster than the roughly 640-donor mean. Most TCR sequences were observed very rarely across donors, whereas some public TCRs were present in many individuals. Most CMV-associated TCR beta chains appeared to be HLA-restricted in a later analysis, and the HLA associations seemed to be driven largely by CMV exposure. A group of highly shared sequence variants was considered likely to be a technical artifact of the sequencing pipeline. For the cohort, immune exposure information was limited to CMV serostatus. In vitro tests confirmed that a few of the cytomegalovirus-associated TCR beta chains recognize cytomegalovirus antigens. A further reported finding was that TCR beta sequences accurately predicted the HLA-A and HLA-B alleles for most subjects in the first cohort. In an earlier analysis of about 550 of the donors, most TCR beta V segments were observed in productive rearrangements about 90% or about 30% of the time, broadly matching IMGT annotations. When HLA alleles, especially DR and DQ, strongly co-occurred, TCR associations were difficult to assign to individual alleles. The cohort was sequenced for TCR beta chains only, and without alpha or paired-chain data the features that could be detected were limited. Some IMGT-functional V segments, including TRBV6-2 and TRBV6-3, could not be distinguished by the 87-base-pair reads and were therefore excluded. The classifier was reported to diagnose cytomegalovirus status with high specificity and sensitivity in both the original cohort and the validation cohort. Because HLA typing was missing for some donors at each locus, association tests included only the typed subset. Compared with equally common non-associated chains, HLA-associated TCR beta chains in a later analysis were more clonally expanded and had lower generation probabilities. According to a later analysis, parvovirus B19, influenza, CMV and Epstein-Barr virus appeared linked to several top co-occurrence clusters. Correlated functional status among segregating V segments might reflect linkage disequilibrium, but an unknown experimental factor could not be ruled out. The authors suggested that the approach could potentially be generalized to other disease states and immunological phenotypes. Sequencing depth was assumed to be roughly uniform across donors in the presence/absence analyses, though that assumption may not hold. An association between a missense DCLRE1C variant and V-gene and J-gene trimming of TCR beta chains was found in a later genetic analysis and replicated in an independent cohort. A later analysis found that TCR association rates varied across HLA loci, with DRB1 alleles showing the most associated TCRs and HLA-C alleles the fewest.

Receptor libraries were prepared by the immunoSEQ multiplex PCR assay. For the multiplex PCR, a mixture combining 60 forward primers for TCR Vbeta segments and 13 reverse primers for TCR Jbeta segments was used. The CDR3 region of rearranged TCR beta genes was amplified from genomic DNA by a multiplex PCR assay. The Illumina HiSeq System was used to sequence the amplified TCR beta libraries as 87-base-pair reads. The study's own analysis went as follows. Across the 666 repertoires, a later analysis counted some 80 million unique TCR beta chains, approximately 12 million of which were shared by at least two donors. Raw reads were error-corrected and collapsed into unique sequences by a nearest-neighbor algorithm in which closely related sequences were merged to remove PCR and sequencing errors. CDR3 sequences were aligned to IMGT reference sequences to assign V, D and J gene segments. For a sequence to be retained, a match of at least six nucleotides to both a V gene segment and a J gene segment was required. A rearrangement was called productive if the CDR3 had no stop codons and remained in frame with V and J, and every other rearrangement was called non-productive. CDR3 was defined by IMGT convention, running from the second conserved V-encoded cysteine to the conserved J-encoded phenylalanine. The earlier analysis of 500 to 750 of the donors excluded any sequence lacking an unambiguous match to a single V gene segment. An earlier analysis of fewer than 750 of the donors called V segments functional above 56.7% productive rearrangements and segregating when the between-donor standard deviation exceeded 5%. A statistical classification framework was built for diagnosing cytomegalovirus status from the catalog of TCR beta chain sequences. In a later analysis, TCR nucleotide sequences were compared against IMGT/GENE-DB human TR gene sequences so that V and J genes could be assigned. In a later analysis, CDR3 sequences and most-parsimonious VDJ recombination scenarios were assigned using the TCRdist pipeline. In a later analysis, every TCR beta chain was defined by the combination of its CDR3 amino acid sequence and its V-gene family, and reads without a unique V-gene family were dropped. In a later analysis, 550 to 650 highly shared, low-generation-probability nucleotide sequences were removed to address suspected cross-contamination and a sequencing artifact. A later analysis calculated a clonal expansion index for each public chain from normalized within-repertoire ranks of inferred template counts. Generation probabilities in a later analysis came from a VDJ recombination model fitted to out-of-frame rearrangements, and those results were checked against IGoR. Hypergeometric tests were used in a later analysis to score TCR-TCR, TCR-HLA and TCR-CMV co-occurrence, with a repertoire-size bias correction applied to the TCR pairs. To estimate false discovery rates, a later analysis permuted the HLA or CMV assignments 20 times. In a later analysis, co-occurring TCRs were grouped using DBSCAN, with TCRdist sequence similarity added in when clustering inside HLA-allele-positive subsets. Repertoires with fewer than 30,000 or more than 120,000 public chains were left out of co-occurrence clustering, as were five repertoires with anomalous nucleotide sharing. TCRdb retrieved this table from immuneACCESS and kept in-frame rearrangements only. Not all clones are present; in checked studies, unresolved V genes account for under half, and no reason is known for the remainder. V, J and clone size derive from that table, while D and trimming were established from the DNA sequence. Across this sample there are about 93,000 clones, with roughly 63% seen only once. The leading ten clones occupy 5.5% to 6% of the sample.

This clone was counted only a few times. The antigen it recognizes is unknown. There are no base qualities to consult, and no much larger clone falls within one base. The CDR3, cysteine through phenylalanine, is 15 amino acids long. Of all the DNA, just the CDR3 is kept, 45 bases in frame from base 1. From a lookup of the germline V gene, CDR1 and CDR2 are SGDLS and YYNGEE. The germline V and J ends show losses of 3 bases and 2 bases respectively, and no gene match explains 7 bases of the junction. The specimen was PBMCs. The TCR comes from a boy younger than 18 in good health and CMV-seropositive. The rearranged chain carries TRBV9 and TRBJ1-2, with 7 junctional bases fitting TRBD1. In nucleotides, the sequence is TGTGCCAGCAGCGCTACACCGGGACAGAACTATGGCTACACCTTC. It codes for CASSATPGQNYGYTF.